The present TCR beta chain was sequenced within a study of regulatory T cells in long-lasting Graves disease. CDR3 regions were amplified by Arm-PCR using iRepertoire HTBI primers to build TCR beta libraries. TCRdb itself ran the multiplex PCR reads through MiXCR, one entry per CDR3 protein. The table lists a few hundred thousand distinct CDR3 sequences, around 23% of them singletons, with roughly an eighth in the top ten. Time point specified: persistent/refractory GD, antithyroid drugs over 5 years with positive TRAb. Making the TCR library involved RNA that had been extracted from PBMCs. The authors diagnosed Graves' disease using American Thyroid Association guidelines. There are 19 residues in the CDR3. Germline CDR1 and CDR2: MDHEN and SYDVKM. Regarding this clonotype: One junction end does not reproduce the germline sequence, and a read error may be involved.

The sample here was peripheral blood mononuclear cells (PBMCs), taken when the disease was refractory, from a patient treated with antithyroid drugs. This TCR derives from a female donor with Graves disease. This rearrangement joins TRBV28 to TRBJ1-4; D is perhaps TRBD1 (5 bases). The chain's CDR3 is CASSPLILWDRTGDEKLLF. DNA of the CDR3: TGTGCCAGCAGTCCCCTTATCCTGTGGGACCGCACTGGGGATGAAAAACTGCTTTTT.